The sequence of this TCR beta chain was determined in a study of blood T cell repertoires in COVID-19 (dated by TCRdb to between 2020 and 2021). At the level of the whole study: Samples covering the acute and convalescent phases of COVID-19 were provided by collaborators in the United States, Italy and Spain. The prospective study material was composed of cDNA or gDNA derived from T cells, B-cell-depleted T cells, or PBMCs. Subjects who had been exposed to COVID-19, were actively infected with it, or had recovered from it provided the deeply sampled blood TCRbeta repertoires that made up the dataset. A freely available public database, intended as a resource for researchers studying the immune response to SARS-CoV-2, is where the repertoires were released. Samples came from the ongoing ImmuneRACE study (first 160 participants) plus 1,254 subjects from 6 global collaborators. A de-identified subject ID, COVID-19 status, age in years and sex were almost always included in the sample metadata. Where available, HLA class I and class II types were taken from metadata supplied by the sample provider and were not determined by assay-based typing.

TCRbeta CDR3 regions were amplified from genomic DNA using the immunoSEQ Assay, a bias-controlled multiplex PCR. On the study's bioinformatics: The number of nucleated cells in each sample was estimated by amplification of reference gene primers within the assay. To quantify the absolute abundance of each unique TCRbeta CDR3 rearrangement, sequence reads were collapsed and filtered. For each sample, productive Simpson clonality was calculated as the square root of Simpson's diversity index over productive rearrangements. What TCRdb holds here is the immuneACCESS table cut down to in-frame rearrangements. Part of the clones is not present; checked against another copy, under half of the missing clones reflect an unresolved V gene, and the others are unexplained. That table furnishes V, J and clone size, whereas the DNA furnished D and trimming. The sample table records some 300,000 clones; just under 90% of these occur just once. Roughly a tenth of the sample is held by the ten biggest clonotypes.

Participants in the prospective study were aged roughly 18 to 90 years, lived in 24 United States geographic areas, and enrolled through a virtual design. To assign participants to cohorts, the prospective study relied on clinical history that participants themselves reported in a screening survey and a study questionnaire. Recovered participants in ImmuneRACE Cohort 3 were defined as having two consecutive negative NP/OP PCR tests, clearance from a healthcare professional, or resolution of symptoms. In the prospective study, whole blood, serum and a nasopharyngeal or oropharyngeal swab were collected from each participant by mobile phlebotomists. Over an approximately 2-month period, participants in the prospective study had the option of providing additional blood draws and questionnaires. Prospective study blood samples were shipped either frozen or at room temperature before DNA extraction.

Paper-wide results and their limitations: The quantity of clinical and demographic metadata differed by source and by participant and was supplied without curation.

A note on this clone: Its antigen is unknown. Base qualities are not provided; no much larger clone lies one nucleotide away.

Including cysteine and phenylalanine, the CDR3 has 14 amino acids. The sequence is cut down to CDR3 DNA, 42 bases in frame from base 1. For this chain, trimming is 6 bases at the V end and 3 bases at the J end, and the number of junction bases without a gene match is 6. CDR1 and CDR2, per the germline V gene (reference sequence), are MNHNY and SVGAGI. The V and J genes are TRBV6-6 and TRBJ2-7, with 9 bases aligning to TRBD1. This TCR was recovered from a woman aged 25 to 39 who had recovered from COVID-19. The specimen sequenced was PBMCs or T cells enriched from blood (not recorded which). The DNA sequence reads TGTGCCAGCAGGAACAGGGGGCAAGACTACGAGCAGTACTTC. This encodes CASRNRGQDYEQYF.